The 22 T cell receptor beta chains below all came from one sample that was sequenced in a study of identical twins. One entry per CDR3 protein, called by TCRdb with MiXCR from the 5' RACE reads. The profile shows some 630,000 distinct CDR3 sequences, roughly 6.6% of them singletons. These data were also filed under a second study, of yellow fever vaccine responses in identical twins.

The sequenced sample consisted of PBMCs. The receptor set was obtained from a woman under 30 in good health.

V and J are TRBV7-7 and TRBJ2-2; 13 nucleotides agree with TRBD2. CDR3 size: 15 residues. V gave up 5 bases and J gave up 4 bases; unmatched junction bases: 1. Germline V lookup: CDR1 SSHAT, CDR2 FNYEAQ (reference sequence). CDR3: CASSRTSGGTGELFF. DNA of the CDR3: TGTGCCAGCAGCCGGACTAGCGGGGGCACCGGGGAGCTGTTTTTT.

This clonotype was detected ten times or more. The chain is built from TRBV12-3 or TRBV12-4 and TRBJ2-2; D call uncertain. Trimming removed 7 bases at V and 1 base at J, with 4 bases between. This CDR3 is 12 amino acids long. Here the CDR3 reads CASTENTGELFF. CDR3 nucleotide sequence: TGTGCCAGCACCGAGAACACCGGGGAGCTGTTTTTT.

This clonotype has more than one count but fewer than ten. The chain uses TRBV12-3 or TRBV12-4 and TRBJ2-2; no firm D call. Deletions cut 7 bases from V and 7 bases from J, with 10 bases between. The CDR3 has 12 amino acids. The CDR3 DNA reads as TGTGCCAGCACCCCGGGCGGCGGGGAGCTGTTTTTT. It translates to CASTPGGGELFF.

This clonotype was counted at least ten times. V gene TRBV7-2 combines with J gene TRBJ2-1; D is uncertain. From germline, CDR1 is SGHTA and CDR2 FQGNSA. The V end was cut by 6 bases, the J end by 6 bases, with 24 bases between. CDR3 length: 17 amino acids. CDR3 region: CASSTKGFYAPANEQFF. Written as DNA, the CDR3 is TGTGCCAGCAGTACCAAAGGGTTCTACGCTCCCGCCAATGAGCAGTTCTTC.

This clonotype has at least ten counts. V gene TRBV5-1 combines with J gene TRBJ2-1; D tentatively fits TRBD1 or TRBD2 (5 bases each). The CDR3 loop spans 13 amino acids. Germline values: CDR1 SGHRS, CDR2 YFSETQ. Trimming took 6 bases from V and 9 from J, leaving 16 bases between them. The CDR3 nucleotides are TGCGCCAGCAATGGAGGTGTGGGGACTGAGCAGTTCTTC. It yields the protein CASNGGVGTEQFF.

A few counts support this clonotype. V and J are TRBV20-1 and TRBJ2-4; TRBD1 agrees at 9 bases. The CDR3 totals 17 residues. From germline, CDR1 is DFQATT and CDR2 SNEGSKA (reference sequence). Trimming at V came to 3 bases and at J to 1 base, leaving 10 bases not matched to a gene. In nucleotides, the CDR3 is TGCAGTGCTAGTTCGGGACAGGGTGTATTGGCCAAAAACATTCAGTACTTC. This codes for CSASSGQGVLAKNIQYF.

This clonotype was seen only a few times. The V and J genes are TRBV28 and TRBJ1-1, with unresolved D. CDR3 size: 10 residues. CDR1 is MDHEN, CDR2 SYDVKM, per germline. CDR3 in amino acids: CATRETEAFF. DNA of the CDR3: TGTGCTACGCGCGAAACTGAAGCTTTCTTT. Supplemented by reference TRBV28 and TRBJ1-1, the full variable domain reads DVKVTQSSRYLVKRTGEKVFLECVQDMDHENMFWYRQDPGLGLRLIYFSYDVKMKEKGDIPEGYSVSREKKERFSLILESASTNQTSMYLCATRETEAFFGQGTRLTVV.

The rearrangement links TRBV20-1 to TRBJ2-3; 12 bases are shared with TRBD2. Losses at the gene ends were 1 base for V and 0 bases for J; bases not matched to a gene: 14. The CDR3 is 20 residues long. Germline V gene lookup returns CDR1 DFQATT and CDR2 SNEGSKA (reference sequence). CDR3 amino acids: CSARGVFLAGGKTSTDTQYF. The CDR3 nucleotides read TGCAGTGCTAGAGGGGTTTTCCTAGCGGGGGGGAAAACTAGCACAGATACGCAGTATTTT.

This clonotype was seen more than once but under ten times. CDR3 nucleotide sequence: TGTGCCAGCAGTTTCCTTCTCACAGATACGCAGTATTTT. Protein: CASSFLLTDTQYF. This chain connects TRBV27 to TRBJ2-3; D ambiguous. Trimming removed 3 bases from V and 2 bases from J, with 6 bases in between. The V gene's germline CDR1 is MNHEY and CDR2 SMNVEV (reference sequence). The CDR3 runs to 13 residues.

This clonotype was recorded a few times. The chain joins TRBV28 to TRBJ1-4; D gene uncertain. Per the germline V gene, CDR1 is MDHEN and CDR2 is SYDVKM. The V end was cut by 6 bases, the J end by 5 bases, with 10 bases between. This CDR3 contains 13 residues. CDR3 nucleotides: TGTGCCAGCAGCCGGGCCTCCAATGAAAAACTGTTTTTT. This encodes CASSRASNEKLFF.

This clonotype was picked up a small number of times. This chain links TRBV5-1 with TRBJ1-1; D is possibly TRBD1 (5 bases). The CDR3 length is 13 residues. Germline CDR1 reads SGHRS; CDR2 reads YFSETQ. Trimming took 1 base from V and 6 from J, leaving 10 bases between them. In nucleotides, the CDR3 is TGCGCCAGCAGCTTGCAGGGCGTCGCTGAAGCTTTCTTT. Its protein is CASSLQGVAEAFF.

This clonotype has only a few counts. The CDR3 protein is CASSVPLLAGVTDTQYF. The DNA of the CDR3 is TGTGCCAGCAGTGTCCCCCTCTTAGCGGGGGTAACAGATACGCAGTATTTT. The chain couples TRBV2 to TRBJ2-3, with 9 bases that match TRBD2. J gave up 3 bases and V 4 bases, and 11 bases lay outside the gene matches. The CDR3 runs 17 residues. The V gene's germline CDR1 is SNHLY and CDR2 FYNNEI.

The rearrangement links TRBV4-1 to TRBJ2-3, with 9 bases identical to TRBD1. The CDR3 has 17 residues. The junction had 7 bases not matched to a gene; V was cut back by 3 bases and J by 0 bases. In germline, CDR1 is MGHRA, CDR2 YSYEKL. Here the CDR3 DNA reads TGCGCCAGCAGCCACCAGAAACAGGGGGCTAGCACAGATACGCAGTATTTT. Its translation: CASSHQKQGASTDTQYF.

The V and J genes are TRBV20-1 and TRBJ2-5, with unresolved D. V was shortened by 0 bases and J by 5 bases, with 10 bases between the two germline ends. The V gene's germline CDR1 is DFQATT and CDR2 SNEGSKA (reference sequence). The CDR3 consists of 13 residues. This chain's CDR3 is CSARDPHPETQYF. The CDR3 DNA sequence: TGCAGTGCTAGAGACCCGCATCCCGAGACCCAGTACTTC.

This clonotype turned up a few times. V is TRBV5-1 and J is TRBJ2-7, with D possibly TRBD2 on 6 matching bases. V shed 4 bases and J shed 0 bases, with 20 bases lying between them. Germline loops: CDR1 SGHRS, CDR2 YFSETQ. This CDR3 region has 17 residues. CDR3 in DNA: TGCGCCAGCAGCGCGCAGGGATTAGCGGAGAGCTCCTACGAGCAGTACTTC. Translating gives CASSAQGLAESSYEQYF.

This clonotype has just a few counts. The V call is TRBV20-1, the J call TRBJ2-3; D remains unclear. Trimming pared 5 bases from V and 0 bases from J, leaving 18 bases between. In germline, CDR1 is DFQATT, CDR2 SNEGSKA (reference sequence). This CDR3 comprises 16 residues. DNA of the CDR3: TGCAGTGCTCGATACGGACGTCTCACTAGCACAGATACGCAGTATTTT. Its translation is CSARYGRLTSTDTQYF.

This clonotype was observed a handful of times. V usage is TRBV10-2 and J usage is TRBJ2-3, with 8 bases lining up with TRBD2. Per the germline V gene, CDR1 is WSHSY and CDR2 is SAAADI. The V segment lost 3 bases and the J segment 2 bases; nucleotides outside the gene matches: 7. The CDR3 loop spans 16 amino acids. The CDR3 protein is CASSEGAGGVTDTQYF. In nucleotides, the CDR3 is TGCGCCAGCAGTGAAGGTGCGGGGGGTGTCACAGATACGCAGTATTTT.

The chain has TRBV7-8 and TRBJ2-7, with 7 bases aligning to TRBD1. V shed 2 bases and J 4 bases; nucleotides not matched to a gene: 5. Germline V gene sequence: CDR1 SGHVS, CDR2 FQNEAQ. The CDR3 is 14 residues long. DNA for the CDR3: TGTGCCAGCAGCTTACGGGCAGGGGGTTACGAGCAGTACGTC. Translated: CASSLRAGGYEQYV.

V is TRBV19 and J is TRBJ1-5; D gene unclear. The V gene lost 7 bases and the J gene lost 9 bases, with 19 bases spanning the gap. CDR1 LNHDA and CDR2 SQIVND come from the germline V gene (reference sequence). The CDR3 consists of 14 residues. The CDR3 is CASKDAGAYPPQHF. CDR3 sequence (DNA): TGTGCCAGTAAGGACGCGGGAGCGTATCCGCCCCAGCATTTT.

Only a few counts were recorded for this clonotype. The V call is TRBV12-5, the J call TRBJ2-7; possible D gene TRBD1, 5 bases. The CDR3 is 14 residues long. Trimming cost V 4 bases and J 3 bases, with 13 bases left between them. Germline CDR1 and CDR2: LGHNT and FRNRAP. CDR3 nucleotides: TGTGCTAGTGGTTCCGAGAGCCAGGGCTACGAGCAGTACTTC. Translating gives CASGSESQGYEQYF.

In this sample, this clonotype turned up a few times. The rearrangement uses TRBV3-1 and TRBJ2-3, with D tentatively TRBD1 (5 bases). Trimming removed 0 bases from V and 0 bases from J, with 19 bases in between. Germline-derived CDR1 and CDR2 are LGHDT and YNNKEL (reference sequence). CDR3 length: 19 amino acids. The CDR3 here is CASSQDLSSGAASTDTQYF. The CDR3 bases are TGTGCCAGCAGCCAAGATCTCTCGTCTGGGGCAGCTAGCACAGATACGCAGTATTTT.

This clonotype was seen a few times. The chain links TRBV7-2 to TRBJ2-2; TRBD2 is a possible D gene (5 bases). This CDR3 has 15 residues. V shed 7 bases and J shed 6 bases, with 18 bases lying between them. Germline V gives CDR1 SGHTA, CDR2 FQGNSA. CDR3 region: CASTPRASQSGELFF. The CDR3 DNA sequence: TGTGCCAGCACCCCGCGGGCTAGTCAGTCCGGGGAGCTGTTTTTT.